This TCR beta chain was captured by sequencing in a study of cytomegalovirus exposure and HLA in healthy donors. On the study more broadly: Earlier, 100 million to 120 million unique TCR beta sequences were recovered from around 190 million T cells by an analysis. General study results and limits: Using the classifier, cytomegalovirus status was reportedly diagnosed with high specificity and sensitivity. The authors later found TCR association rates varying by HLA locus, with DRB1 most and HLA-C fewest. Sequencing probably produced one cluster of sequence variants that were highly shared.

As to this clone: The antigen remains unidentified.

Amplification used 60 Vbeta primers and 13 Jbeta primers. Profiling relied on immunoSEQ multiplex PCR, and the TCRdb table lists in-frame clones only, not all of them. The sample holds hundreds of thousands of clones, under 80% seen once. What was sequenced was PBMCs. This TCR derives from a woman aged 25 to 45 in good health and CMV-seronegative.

DNA for the CDR3: TGTGCCAGCAGCCAAGAATGGGGGGGAGATACGCAGTATTTT. This sequence encodes CASSQEWGGDTQYF. The chain uses TRBV5-4 and TRBJ2-3; 7 nucleotides align to TRBD2. CDR3 size: 14 residues. V lost 4 bases, J lost 5 bases, and 7 bases stayed unmatched. Germline-derived CDR1 and CDR2 are SGHNT and YYREEE (reference sequence).